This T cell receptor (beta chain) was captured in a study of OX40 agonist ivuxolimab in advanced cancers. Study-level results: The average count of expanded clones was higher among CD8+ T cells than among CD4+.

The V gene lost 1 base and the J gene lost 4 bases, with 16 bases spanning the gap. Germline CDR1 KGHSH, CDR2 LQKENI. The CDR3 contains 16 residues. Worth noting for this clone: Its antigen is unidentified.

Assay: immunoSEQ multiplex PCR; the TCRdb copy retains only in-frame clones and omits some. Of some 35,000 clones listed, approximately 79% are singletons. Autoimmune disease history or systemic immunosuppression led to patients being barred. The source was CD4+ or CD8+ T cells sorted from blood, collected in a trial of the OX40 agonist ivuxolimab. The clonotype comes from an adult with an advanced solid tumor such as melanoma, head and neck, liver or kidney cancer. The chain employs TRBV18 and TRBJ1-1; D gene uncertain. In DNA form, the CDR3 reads TGTGCCAGCTCACCACTCTTAAAGGCTGGGAGCACTGAAGCTTTCTTT. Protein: CASSPLLKAGSTEAFF.